The present T cell receptor beta chain was sequenced within a study of T cells of healthy individuals. The CDR3 extends over 14 amino acids. CDR1 MNHEY and CDR2 SVGEGT come from the germline V gene. The J segment lost 4 bases and the V segment lost 4 bases, leaving 3 bases of the junction unmatched. TCRdb ran MiXCR on the 5' RACE reads and lists one entry per CDR3 protein. The table lists about 57,000 distinct CDR3 sequences, about 17% of them singletons, with approximately 4.8% in the top ten. This clonotype was observed many times. The chain is built from TRBV6-2 or TRBV6-3 and TRBJ2-1; 8 bases are shared with TRBD2. This TCR was sampled from a human donor in good health. In nucleotides, the CDR3 is TGTGCCAGCAGTTGGGCGGGAGGTTACAATGAGCAGTTCTTC. Encoded protein: CASSWAGGYNEQFF.